Listed here are 16 T cell receptor beta chains from one sample, sequenced in a study of cytotoxic CD8 clonotypes in ibrutinib-treated CLL. Clones were read by immunoSEQ multiplex PCR, and TCRdb kept only the in-frame ones, dropping some. The sample shows roughly 160,000 clones, approximately 80% of them seen only once. Source: PBMCs, taken after 24 months of ibrutinib treatment. The origin of the receptors is a human donor with chronic lymphocytic leukemia.

V is TRBV30 and J is TRBJ1-4, with D uncertain. The germline V and J ends were trimmed by 4 bases and 0 bases, with 9 bases remaining between them. Germline values: CDR1 GTSNPN, CDR2 SVGIG (reference sequence). This CDR3 comprises 14 residues. CDR3 sequence reads: CAWTGQSTNEKLFF. In nucleotides, the CDR3 is TGTGCCTGGACGGGCCAATCAACTAATGAAAAACTGTTTTTT. The entire variable domain, with the rest obtained from reference TRBV30 and TRBJ1-4, is as follows: SQTIHQWPATLVQPVGSPLSLECTVEGTSNPNLYWYRQAAGRGLQLLFYSVGIGQISSEVPQNLSASRPQDRQFILSSKKLLLSDSGFYLCAWTGQSTNEKLFFGSGTQLSVL.

This clone was seen only once. The chain is built from TRBV18 and TRBJ2-1, with 8 bases lining up with TRBD1. The germline V gene encodes CDR1 KGHSH and CDR2 LQKENI. The CDR3 is 15 residues long. The V gene end was trimmed by 1 base and the J gene end by 8 bases; junction bases not matched to a gene: 7. Here the CDR3 reads CASSPRSTGVDEQFF. CDR3 DNA: TGTGCCAGCTCACCACGATCGACAGGGGTGGATGAGCAGTTCTTC.

This clone has a single count. The chain carries TRBV5-1 and TRBJ2-3, with 8 bases lining up with TRBD2. The V gene's germline CDR1 is SGHRS and CDR2 YFSETQ. Trimming took 5 bases from V and 4 from J; bases not matched to a gene: 9. The CDR3 runs 15 residues. The CDR3 DNA reads TGCGCCAGCAGTTTCAGCCGGGGGGGCGCAGATACGCAGTATTTT. Protein: CASSFSRGGADTQYF.

Regarding this clone: At one end, the junction sequence differs from germline, possibly due to a read error. The V gene is TRBV30, the J gene TRBJ1-1, with D perhaps matching TRBD1 (5 bases). Germline-derived CDR1 and CDR2 are GTSNPN and SVGIG (reference sequence). This CDR3 contains 12 residues. Here the CDR3 reads CAGIGPPSEAFF. The CDR3 coding sequence is TGCGCAGGGATAGGGCCGCCTTCTGAAGCTTTCTTT.

A single count supports this clone. The chain is built from TRBV6-6 and TRBJ2-7, with TRBD2 identical over 11 bases. From germline, CDR1 is MNHNY and CDR2 SVGAGI (reference sequence). The CDR3 has 14 residues. V lost 6 bases and J lost 2; bases outside the gene matches: 3. For the CDR3, the DNA is TGTGCCAGCAGCCGACTAGCGGGAACCTACGAGCAGTACTTC. Amino acid sequence: CASSRLAGTYEQYF.

The chain combines TRBV11-2 with TRBJ2-7; the D is unclear. The germline V gene encodes CDR1 SGHAT and CDR2 FQNNGV. This CDR3 comprises 14 residues. V lost 0 bases and J 2 bases, leaving 8 bases between the germline ends. CDR3 sequence: CASSLDFVTYEQYF. CDR3 coding DNA: TGTGCCAGCAGCTTAGATTTCGTCACCTACGAGCAGTACTTC.

This chain links TRBV5-4 with TRBJ1-1; weak D call: TRBD1 (6 bases). With 4 bases removed from V and 4 bases from J, the gap between germline ends came to 29 bases. Germline-derived CDR1 and CDR2 are SGHNT and YYREEE (reference sequence). There are 19 residues in the CDR3. The CDR3 reads CASSLGAWGLALGSTEAFF. CDR3 nucleotides: TGTGCCAGCAGCCTGGGAGCGTGGGGGCTGGCTTTAGGGAGCACTGAAGCTTTCTTT. The full variable domain, rest sourced from reference TRBV5-4 and TRBJ1-1, is ETGVTQSPTHLIKTRGQQVTLRCSSQSGHNTVSWYQQALGQGPQFIFQYYREEENGRGNFPPRFSGLQFPNYSSELNVNALELDDSALYLCASSLGAWGLALGSTEAFFGQGTRLTVV.

The chain combines TRBV10-2 with TRBJ2-3, with D hard to call. From germline, CDR1 is WSHSY and CDR2 SAAADI. The length of the CDR3 is 17 residues. With 0 bases removed from V and 4 bases from J, the gap between germline ends came to 17 bases. The CDR3 region is CASSESRSPMASDTQYF. CDR3 bases: TGCGCCAGCAGTGAGTCGAGGTCTCCTATGGCTTCAGATACGCAGTATTTT.

The chain recombines TRBV7-2 with TRBJ2-4; 14 bases agree with TRBD2. This CDR3 has 17 residues. The germline gives CDR1 SGHTA, CDR2 FQGNSA. V lost 1 base and J lost 5; bases outside the gene matches: 4. This chain's CDR3 is CASSLGGTSGSQNIQYF. The CDR3 DNA is TGTGCCAGCAGCTTAGGCGGGACTAGCGGGAGCCAAAACATTCAGTACTTC.

This sequence joins TRBV5-1 and TRBJ2-3; possibly TRBD2 for D (6 bases). Germline assignment: CDR1 SGHRS and CDR2 YFSETQ. Trimming pared 1 base from V and 6 bases from J, leaving 21 bases between. This CDR3 is built from 17 residues. CDR3 in amino acids: CASSLWLADPVVDTQYF. The CDR3 coding sequence is TGCGCCAGCAGCTTGTGGTTAGCGGACCCCGTGGTGGATACGCAGTATTTT.

The CDR3 loop reads CASSFQPGQVGNYTF. The DNA for the CDR3 is TGTGCCAGCAGCTTCCAGCCGGGACAGGTGGGGAACTACACCTTC. The chain couples TRBV7-3 to TRBJ1-2, with TRBD1 matching over 8 bases. The CDR3 spans 15 residues. V lost 3 bases and J lost 10; bases outside the gene matches: 13. Germline-derived CDR1 and CDR2 are SGHTA and FQGTGA.

This rearrangement joins TRBV7-3 to TRBJ1-1, with 7 bases matching TRBD1. This CDR3 is 14 amino acids long. The germline V gene encodes CDR1 SGHTA and CDR2 FQGTGA. Trimming removed 3 bases from V and 0 bases from J; junction bases left unmatched: 1. The CDR3, as DNA: TGTGCCAGCAGCTTGGGACAGCTGAACACTGAAGCTTTCTTT. It specifies CASSLGQLNTEAFF.

The V and J genes are TRBV5-1 and TRBJ1-5; D is possibly TRBD1 (5 bases). The germline CDR1 and CDR2 sequences are SGHRS and YFSETQ. This CDR3 is 13 amino acids long. Trimming left V 4 bases short and J 2 bases short, with 7 bases between. The CDR3 sequence: CASSRDGNQPQHF. CDR3 nucleotides: TGCGCCAGCAGCAGGGACGGCAATCAGCCCCAGCATTTT.

The chain uses TRBV18 and TRBJ2-7; maybe TRBD1 (5 bases). The CDR3 is 13 amino acids. The V end lost 3 bases, the J end lost 4 bases, and 10 bases lay between the germline ends. Germline values: CDR1 KGHSH, CDR2 LQKENI. CDR3 sequence: CASSPGPRYEQYF. In nucleotides, the CDR3 is TGTGCCAGCTCACCGGGGCCGCGGTACGAGCAGTACTTC.

In nucleotides, the CDR3 is TGCGCCAGCAGCTTGGGACTTCTTACGGTCACAGATACGCAGTATTTT. It translates to CASSLGLLTVTDTQYF. The J gene is TRBJ2-3, the V gene TRBV5-1; no clear D gene. Germline CDR1 SGHRS, CDR2 YFSETQ. The germline V and J ends were trimmed by 0 bases and 2 bases, with 13 bases remaining between them. This CDR3 has 16 amino acids.

The chain is built from TRBV20-1 and TRBJ2-7; possible D gene TRBD1, 6 bases. Germline V gene sequence: CDR1 DFQATT, CDR2 SNEGSKA (reference sequence). The length of the CDR3 is 11 residues. V dropped 4 bases and J dropped 2 bases, with 6 bases sitting between them. The CDR3 loop is CSANRAYEQYF. As DNA, the CDR3 is TGCAGTGCTAACAGGGCCTACGAGCAGTACTTC.